The source of this T cell receptor (beta chain) is a study of blood T cell repertoires in COVID-19. Study at large: Donors in the United States, Italy and Spain gave samples during acute or convalescent COVID-19. T cells, B-cell-depleted T cells, or PBMCs provided the cDNA or gDNA that served as material.

The CDR3 is 15 amino acids. The germline gives CDR1 SGHAT, CDR2 FQNNGV. V lost 2 bases and J lost 4; bases outside the gene matches: 4. Authors' methods: Amplified reference gene primers provided the basis for estimating nucleated cell counts. Clones were read by immunoSEQ multiplex PCR, and TCRdb kept only the in-frame ones, dropping some. The V and J calls and clone size were taken over from that table, and D and trimming were inferred from the DNA. The sample carries roughly 120,000 clones, roughly 80% recorded once. This TCR was recovered from a man aged 25-45 years with acute or convalescent COVID-19. The chain uses TRBV11-2 and TRBJ2-1; 8 bases line up with TRBD1. The source material was peripheral blood. CDR3: CASSLRQGIYNEQFF. Written as DNA, the CDR3 is TGTGCCAGCAGCTTAAGACAGGGGATTTACAATGAGCAGTTCTTC.